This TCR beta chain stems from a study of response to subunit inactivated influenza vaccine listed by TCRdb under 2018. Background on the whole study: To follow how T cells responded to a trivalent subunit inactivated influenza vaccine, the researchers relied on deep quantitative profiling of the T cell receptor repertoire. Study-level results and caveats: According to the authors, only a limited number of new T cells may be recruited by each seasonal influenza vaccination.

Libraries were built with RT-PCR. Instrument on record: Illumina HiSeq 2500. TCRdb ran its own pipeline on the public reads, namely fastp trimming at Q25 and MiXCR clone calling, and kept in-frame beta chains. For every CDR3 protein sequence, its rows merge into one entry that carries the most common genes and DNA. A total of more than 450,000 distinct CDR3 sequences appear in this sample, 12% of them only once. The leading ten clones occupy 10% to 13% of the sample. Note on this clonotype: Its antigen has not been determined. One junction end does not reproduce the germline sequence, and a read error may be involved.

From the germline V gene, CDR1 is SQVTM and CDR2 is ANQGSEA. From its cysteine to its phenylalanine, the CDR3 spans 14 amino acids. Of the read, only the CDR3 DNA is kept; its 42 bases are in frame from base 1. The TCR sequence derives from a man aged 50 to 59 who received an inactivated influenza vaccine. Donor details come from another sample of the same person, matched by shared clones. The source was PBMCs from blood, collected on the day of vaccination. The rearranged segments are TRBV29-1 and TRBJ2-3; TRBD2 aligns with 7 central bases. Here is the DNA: TGCGGCGTTGCCGGGACTACTAGCACAGATACGCAGTATTTT. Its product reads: CGVAGTTSTDTQYF.